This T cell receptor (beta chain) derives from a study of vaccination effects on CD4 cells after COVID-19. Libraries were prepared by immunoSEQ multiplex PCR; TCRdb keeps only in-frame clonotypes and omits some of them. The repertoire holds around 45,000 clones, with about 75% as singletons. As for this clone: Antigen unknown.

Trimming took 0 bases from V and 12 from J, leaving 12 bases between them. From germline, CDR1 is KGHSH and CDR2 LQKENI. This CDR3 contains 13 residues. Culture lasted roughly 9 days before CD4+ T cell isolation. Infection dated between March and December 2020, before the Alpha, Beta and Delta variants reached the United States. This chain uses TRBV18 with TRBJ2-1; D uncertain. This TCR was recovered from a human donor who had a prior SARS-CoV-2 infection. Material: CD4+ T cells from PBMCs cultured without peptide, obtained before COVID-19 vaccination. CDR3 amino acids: CASSPPYPSGQFF. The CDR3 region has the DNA TGTGCCAGCTCACCACCGTACCCTTCGGGGCAGTTCTTC.